This TCR beta chain was recorded in a study of T cells in Graves' hyperthyroidism and ophthalmopathy. Amplified regions were TCR beta CDR3 sequences from RNA transcripts. First-round RT-PCR of the TCR CDR3 relied on the HTBI primer set. TCRdb re-called the multiplex PCR reads through MiXCR, storing one row per CDR3 protein. This table has about 290,000 distinct CDR3 sequences, around 13% appearing once. Newly diagnosed hyperthyroidism, duration under 2 months, in patients aged 18 to 65. The CDR3 totals 16 residues. Germline values: CDR1 MGHRA, CDR2 YSYEKL. V dropped 0 bases and J dropped 4 bases, with 13 bases sitting between them.

Material: blood. This chain links TRBV4-1 with TRBJ1-5, with D uncertain. The TCR sequence derives from a woman aged 40 to 55 with Graves' hyperthyroidism. CDR3 residues: CASSQEGVWGNQPQHF. DNA for the CDR3: TGCGCCAGCAGCCAAGAAGGTGTTTGGGGAAATCAGCCCCAGCATTTT.